The 10 T cell receptor beta chains below were found in one sample sequenced in a study of T cell repertoires in cytomegalovirus infection. TCRdb re-called the reads through MiXCR, storing one row per CDR3 protein. The sample has fewer than 350,000 distinct CDR3 sequences; roughly a sixth are singletons. The material sequenced was PBMCs. The origin of the receptors is a human donor in good health (CMV status not recorded). Some clones in this sample may be carry-over from other donors' samples.

This chain links TRBV4-1 with TRBJ1-1; D is perhaps TRBD1 (6 bases). CDR3 length: 15 residues. The V gene's germline CDR1 is MGHRA and CDR2 YSYEKL. Trimming shortened V by 0 bases and J by 0 bases, and 8 bases separated the two germline ends. Here the CDR3 DNA reads TGCGCCAGCAGCCAAGAGGGACATATGAACACTGAAGCTTTCTTT. Protein sequence: CASSQEGHMNTEAFF.

V gene TRBV28 combines with J gene TRBJ2-7; 9 nucleotides match TRBD1. Germline V gene lookup returns CDR1 MDHEN and CDR2 SYDVKM. CDR3 length: 15 amino acids. V lost 3 bases, J lost 3 bases, and 6 bases stayed unmatched. The CDR3 bases are TGTGCCAGCAGTTTCATGACAGGGGGAGGCTACGAGCAGTACTTC. Residues: CASSFMTGGGYEQYF.

This clonotype was counted ten times or more. The V call is TRBV20-1, the J call TRBJ1-1; D is perhaps TRBD1 (5 bases). With 6 bases removed from V and 0 bases from J, the gap between germline ends came to 14 bases. Germline CDR1 is DFQATT and CDR2 is SNEGSKA (reference sequence). This CDR3 has 14 amino acids. The DNA of the CDR3 is TGCAGTGCCGGGGCGCCAGGGATGAACACTGAAGCTTTCTTT. Protein: CSAGAPGMNTEAFF.

At least ten counts were recorded for this clonotype. The chain is built from TRBV7-2 and TRBJ2-1; D is unresolved. CDR3 length: 13 residues. Germline loops: CDR1 SGHTA, CDR2 FQGNSA. The V gene lost 10 bases and the J gene lost 0 bases, with 10 bases spanning the gap. This chain's CDR3 is CATGPGSYNEQFF. The CDR3 DNA is TGTGCCACCGGACCCGGCTCCTACAATGAGCAGTTCTTC.

Note on this clonotype: This could be a read error, since a much larger clone is one nucleotide away. The missing conserved phenylalanine or tryptophan at the end of this CDR3 makes a read error likely. V is TRBV12-3 or TRBV12-4 and J is TRBJ2-7, with 7 positions matching TRBD2. V lost 3 bases, J lost 3 bases, and 8 bases stayed unmatched. The CDR3 consists of 15 residues. The CDR3 DNA reads as TGTGCCAGCAGTTTTCTCGGACTAGGCCGCTACGAGCAGTACTCC. Translating gives CASSFLGLGRYEQYS.

The V gene is TRBV7-9, the J gene TRBJ1-1; D remains ambiguous. V lost 2 bases to trimming and J lost 4 bases, with 8 bases between them. CDR1 is SEHNR and CDR2 is FQNEAQ in the germline V gene (reference sequence). The CDR3 runs to 13 residues. CDR3 protein: CASSLSFVTEAFF. The CDR3 DNA follows: TGTGCCAGCAGCTTATCCTTCGTCACTGAAGCTTTCTTT.

This clonotype was observed a handful of times. The chain links TRBV15 to TRBJ2-2; a possible D gene is TRBD2 (5 bases). CDR1 is LNHNV and CDR2 is YYDKDF in the germline V gene (reference sequence). V lost 1 base, J lost 2 bases, and 11 bases lay in between. The CDR3 extends over 16 amino acids. CDR3 sequence reads: CATSRGEGFNTGELFF. The CDR3 DNA is TGTGCCACCAGCAGAGGCGAGGGATTCAACACCGGGGAGCTGTTTTTT.

This chain links TRBV7-9 with TRBJ1-1; 7 positions match TRBD1. The CDR3 extends over 15 amino acids. Germline values: CDR1 SEHNR, CDR2 FQNEAQ (reference sequence). V shed 6 bases and J 1 base; nucleotides not matched to a gene: 8. CDR3 sequence reads: CASSLTGQANTEAFF. Written as DNA, the CDR3 is TGTGCCAGCAGTCTAACAGGACAGGCGAACACTGAAGCTTTCTTT. The whole variable domain, filled in from reference TRBV7-9 and TRBJ1-1, reads DTGVSQNPRHKITKRGQNVTFRCDPISEHNRLYWYRQTLGQGPEFLTYFQNEAQLEKSRLLSDRFSAERPKGSFSTLEIQRTEQGDSAMYLCASSLTGQANTEAFFGQGTRLTVV.

The chain combines TRBV7-9 with TRBJ2-1; the D is unclear. The length of the CDR3 is 15 residues. Trimming left V 2 bases short and J 3 bases short, with 11 bases between. Germline V gene sequence: CDR1 SEHNR, CDR2 FQNEAQ (reference sequence). CDR3 nucleotides: TGTGCCAGCAGCTTAAATTTGCGGTACTACAATGAGCAGTTCTTC. It codes for CASSLNLRYYNEQFF.

There are many counts of this clonotype. The gene calls are TRBV10-3 and TRBJ2-3, with 7 bases aligning to TRBD2. The J segment lost 4 bases and the V segment lost 1 base, leaving 8 bases of the junction unmatched. The CDR3 extends over 16 amino acids. The germline gives CDR1 ENHRY, CDR2 SYGVKD. The CDR3 sequence: CAISEWGGAVADTQYF. The CDR3 DNA follows: TGTGCCATCAGTGAGTGGGGAGGGGCCGTCGCAGATACGCAGTATTTT.